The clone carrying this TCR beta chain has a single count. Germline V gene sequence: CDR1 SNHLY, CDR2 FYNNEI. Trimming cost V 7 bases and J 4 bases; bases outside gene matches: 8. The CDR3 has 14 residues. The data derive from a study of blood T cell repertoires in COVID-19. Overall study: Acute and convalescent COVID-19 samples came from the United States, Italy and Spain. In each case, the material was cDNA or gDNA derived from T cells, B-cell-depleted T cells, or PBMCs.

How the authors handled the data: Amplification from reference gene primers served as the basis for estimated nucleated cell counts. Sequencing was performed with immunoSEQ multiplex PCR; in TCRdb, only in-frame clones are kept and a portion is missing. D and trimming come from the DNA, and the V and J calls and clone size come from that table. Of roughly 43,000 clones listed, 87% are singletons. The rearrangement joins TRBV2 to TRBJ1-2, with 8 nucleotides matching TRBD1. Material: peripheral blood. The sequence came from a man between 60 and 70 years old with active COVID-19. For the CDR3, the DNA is TGTGCCAGCAATTCAGACAGGGGCTCCTATGGCTACACCTTC. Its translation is CASNSDRGSYGYTF.